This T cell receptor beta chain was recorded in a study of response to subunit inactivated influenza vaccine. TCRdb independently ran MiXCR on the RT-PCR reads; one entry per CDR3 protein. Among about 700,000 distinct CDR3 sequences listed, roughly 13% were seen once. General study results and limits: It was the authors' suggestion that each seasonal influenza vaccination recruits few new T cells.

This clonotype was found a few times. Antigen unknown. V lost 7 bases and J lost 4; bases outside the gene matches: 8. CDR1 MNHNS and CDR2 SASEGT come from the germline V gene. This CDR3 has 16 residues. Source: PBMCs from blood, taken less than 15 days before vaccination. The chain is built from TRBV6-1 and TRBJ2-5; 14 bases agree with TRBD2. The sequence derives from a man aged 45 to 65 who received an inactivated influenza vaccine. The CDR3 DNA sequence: TGTGCCAGCACCCGACTAGCGGGGGGGCCGCGAGAGACCCAGTACTTC. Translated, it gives CASTRLAGGPRETQYF.